The following is a T cell receptor beta chain sequence with its context. The sample comes from a study of shared clonotypes between healthy human individuals. Study-wide context: Three plates were used per donor for CD4 naive, three for CD4 memory, two for CD8 naive and one for CD8 memory.

Measured with immunoSEQ multiplex PCR; TCRdb has only the in-frame clones, and not every one. The sample has more than 400,000 clones; roughly 95% are singletons. The CDR3 has 13 residues. Per the germline V gene, CDR1 is SNHLY and CDR2 is FYNNEI. Trimming removed 6 bases at V and 4 bases at J, with 10 bases between. The J gene is TRBJ1-5, the V gene TRBV2; no reliable D call. The sequencing sample was made of naive CD4+ T cells sorted from blood. As to subset: CD45RA+ positively selected. The TCR comes from a woman younger than 45 in good health. CDR3 amino acids: CASSPRENQPQHF. CDR3 in DNA: TGTGCCAGCAGCCCCCGTGAGAATCAGCCCCAGCATTTT.